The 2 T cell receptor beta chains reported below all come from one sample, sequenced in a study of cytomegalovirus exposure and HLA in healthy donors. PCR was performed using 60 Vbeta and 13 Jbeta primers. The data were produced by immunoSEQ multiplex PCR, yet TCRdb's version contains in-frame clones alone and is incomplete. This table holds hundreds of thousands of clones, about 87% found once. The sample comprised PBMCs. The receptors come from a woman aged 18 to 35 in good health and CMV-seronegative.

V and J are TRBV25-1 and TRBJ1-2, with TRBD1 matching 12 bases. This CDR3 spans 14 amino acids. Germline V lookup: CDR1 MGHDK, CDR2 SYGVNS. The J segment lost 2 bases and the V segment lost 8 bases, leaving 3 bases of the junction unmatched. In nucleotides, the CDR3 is TGTGCCAGCGCCGGGACAGGGGGCAACTATGGCTACACCTTC. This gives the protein CASAGTGGNYGYTF.

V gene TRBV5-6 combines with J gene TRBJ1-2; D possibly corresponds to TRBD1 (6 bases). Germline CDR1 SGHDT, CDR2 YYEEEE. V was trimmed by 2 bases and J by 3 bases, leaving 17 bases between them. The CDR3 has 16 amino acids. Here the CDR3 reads CASSLLSGGADYGYTF. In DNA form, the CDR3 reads TGTGCCAGCAGCTTACTTTCGGGGGGCGCCGACTATGGCTACACCTTC.